This T cell receptor (beta chain) was recorded in a study of blood T cell repertoires in COVID-19. The CDR3 is 14 amino acids. The germline CDR1 and CDR2 sequences are SGHTA and FQGTGA. The ends were cut back, 3 bases at V and 2 bases at J, with 11 bases in the middle. Per the study methods: For nucleated cells, counts were estimated from reference gene primer amplification. Repertoires were generated with immunoSEQ multiplex PCR, while TCRdb's copy carries only in-frame clones and drops some. V and J calls and clone size are as listed in that table; D and trimming were resolved from the DNA. Of around 200,000 clones in the sample, about 85% are singletons; the top ten hold about 2.6%. In terms of age and location, participants ranged from roughly 18 to 95 years and lived in approximately 26 US areas. Self-reported history from a screening survey and questionnaire set each donor's cohort.

The source material was PBMCs or T cells enriched from blood (not recorded which). This receptor was identified in a woman aged 30 to 39 who had recovered from COVID-19. V usage is TRBV7-3 and J usage is TRBJ2-7, with D possibly TRBD1 on 5 matching bases. DNA for the CDR3: TGTGCCAGCAGCTTGAGCCCAGGGCCCTACGAGCAGTACTTC. Translating it yields CASSLSPGPYEQYF.